Listed here are 14 T cell receptor beta chains from one sample, sequenced in a study of CD8+CD57+ T cells in acquired aplastic anemia. According to the study, genomic DNA was the template for TCR beta VDJ and CDR3 profiling. From the reads, TCRdb called clonotypes with MiXCR, one entry per CDR3 protein. The sample carries some 180,000 distinct CDR3 sequences, approximately 45% recorded once. Material for sequencing was sorted CD4+, CD8+, or CD8+CD57+ T cells (not recorded which) from PBMCs. These TCRs come from a human donor in good health.

At least ten counts were recorded for this clonotype. The rearrangement links TRBV5-1 to TRBJ1-1, with 10 bases fitting TRBD1. Unmatched junction bases numbered 4, after V lost 4 bases and J lost 1 base. The CDR3 has 15 residues. CDR1 and CDR2 from the germline V gene are SGHRS and YFSETQ. Here the CDR3 reads CASSRTGGENTEAFF. CDR3 DNA sequence: TGCGCCAGCAGCCGGACAGGGGGTGAGAACACTGAAGCTTTCTTT.

The V gene is TRBV24-1, the J gene TRBJ2-3, with no clear D. Germline loops: CDR1 KGHDR, CDR2 SFDVKD. There are 15 residues in the CDR3. Deletions cut 3 bases from V and 5 bases from J, with 14 bases between. In DNA form, the CDR3 reads TGTGCCACCAGTGATGACATTTTCCGAGAAGATACGCAGTATTTT. The encoded protein is CATSDDIFREDTQYF.

The J gene is TRBJ1-5, the V gene TRBV24-1; D ambiguous. The CDR3 spans 14 residues. V lost 3 bases and J lost 6, with 11 bases in between. Germline V gene lookup returns CDR1 KGHDR and CDR2 SFDVKD. The DNA of the CDR3 is TGTGCCACCAGTGATGAGAGGGTAGGTCAGCCCCAGCATTTT. Amino acid sequence: CATSDERVGQPQHF.

The J gene is TRBJ2-7, the V gene TRBV15, with a possible D match to TRBD1 (6 bases). Germline V gene lookup returns CDR1 LNHNV and CDR2 YYDKDF (reference sequence). The CDR3 runs 15 residues. Trimming pared 9 bases from V and 7 bases from J, leaving 25 bases between. CDR3 in DNA: TGTGCCACTGGGAACCGGGACAAATTCCTCGATGAGCAGTACTTC. Amino acid sequence: CATGNRDKFLDEQYF.

Comment on this clonotype: A much larger clone is a single base away; this may be a read error. The V call is TRBV10-3, the J call TRBJ1-2, with D perhaps matching TRBD1 (5 bases). The length of the CDR3 is 15 residues. CDR1 and CDR2 from the germline V gene are ENHRY and SYGVKD. This chain's CDR3 is CAISPRGDVNYGYIF. For the CDR3, the DNA is TGTGCCATCTCCCCGAGAGGGGATGTTAACTATGGCTACATCTTC.

Notes on this clonotype: A junction end diverges from the germline sequence, so it may reflect a read error. J is TRBJ2-1 and V is TRBV3-1, with D perhaps matching TRBD1 (5 bases). Germline lookup yields CDR1 LGHDT and CDR2 YNNKEL (reference sequence). There are 15 residues in the CDR3. CDR3: CASSQAGSLDNEQIF. The CDR3 DNA is TGTGCCAGCAGCCAAGCCGGTAGTTTGGACAATGAGCAGATCTTC.

This clonotype was seen at least ten times. The CDR3 is CASSWQGAPNTGELFF. The CDR3 DNA is TGTGCCAGCAGCTGGCAGGGGGCGCCTAACACCGGGGAGCTGTTTTTT. The chain carries TRBV13 and TRBJ2-2; TRBD1 aligns across 8 bases. The germline CDR1 and CDR2 sequences are PRHDT and FYEKMQ (reference sequence). V was clipped by 4 bases and J by 2 bases; unmatched bases: 6. The CDR3 runs 16 residues.

Comment on this clonotype: Possible read error: a much larger clone is one base away. The V gene is TRBV5-1, the J gene TRBJ2-1, with 9 bases lining up with TRBD1. Germline V gene lookup returns CDR1 SGHRS and CDR2 YFSETQ. This CDR3 has 15 amino acids. CDR3 protein: CASSGGTGFGNEQSF. CDR3 DNA: TGCGCCAGCAGCGGAGGGACAGGGTTTGGCAATGAGCAGTCCTTC.

V gene TRBV24-1 combines with J gene TRBJ2-1; D is ambiguous. The germline CDR1 and CDR2 sequences are KGHDR and SFDVKD. Trimming cost V 5 bases and J 0 bases, with 4 bases left between them. The CDR3 contains 13 residues. The CDR3 nucleotides read TGTGCCACCAGTGGGGTCTCCTACAATGAGCAGTTCTTC. Residues: CATSGVSYNEQFF.

This sequence joins TRBV19 and TRBJ1-4, with D possibly TRBD1 on 5 matching bases. This CDR3 comprises 14 residues. The germline CDR1 and CDR2 sequences are LNHDA and SQIVND (reference sequence). V lost 4 bases to trimming and J lost 0 bases, with 6 bases between them. This CDR3 is CASSRQTTNEKLFF. In DNA form, the CDR3 reads TGTGCCAGTAGTAGACAGACAACTAATGAAAAACTGTTTTTT.

This clonotype was counted many times. J is TRBJ2-5 and V is TRBV15; TRBD2 matches 10 bases. Germline lookup yields CDR1 LNHNV and CDR2 YYDKDF (reference sequence). The CDR3 totals 18 residues. V was pared by 8 bases and J by 2 bases, with 17 bases of the junction left unmatched. CDR3 coding DNA: TGTGCCACCCGGGGGGATCAGGCTAGCGGGAGTTTGCAAGAGACCCAGTACTTC. It codes for CATRGDQASGSLQETQYF.

V gene TRBV20-1 combines with J gene TRBJ1-5; 7 nucleotides align to TRBD1. V was clipped by 1 base and J by 7 bases; unmatched bases: 13. CDR3 size: 16 residues. Germline lookup yields CDR1 DFQATT and CDR2 SNEGSKA (reference sequence). The CDR3: CSARARQGGGVQPQHF. DNA for the CDR3: TGCAGTGCTAGAGCTAGACAGGGTGGGGGGGTACAGCCCCAGCATTTT.

In its sample, this clonotype was seen many times. The chain is built from TRBV7-8 and TRBJ2-1; D gene uncertain. Germline assignment: CDR1 SGHVS and CDR2 FQNEAQ. This CDR3 comprises 15 residues. V lost 5 bases to trimming and J lost 3 bases, with 14 bases between them. The CDR3 DNA sequence: TGTGCCAGCAGCATCTCGGAAGGGCGCTACAATGAGCAGTTCTTC. It is translated as CASSISEGRYNEQFF.

The rearrangement links TRBV7-9 to TRBJ2-7, with TRBD1 matching 9 bases. CDR1 SEHNR and CDR2 FQNEAQ come from the germline V gene (reference sequence). J lost 7 bases, V lost 2 bases, and 9 bases had no gene match. The CDR3 loop spans 15 amino acids. The CDR3 DNA is TGTGCCAGCAGCTTACGGAAACAGGGGGCAGGGGAGCAGTACTTC. Its protein product is CASSLRKQGAGEQYF.